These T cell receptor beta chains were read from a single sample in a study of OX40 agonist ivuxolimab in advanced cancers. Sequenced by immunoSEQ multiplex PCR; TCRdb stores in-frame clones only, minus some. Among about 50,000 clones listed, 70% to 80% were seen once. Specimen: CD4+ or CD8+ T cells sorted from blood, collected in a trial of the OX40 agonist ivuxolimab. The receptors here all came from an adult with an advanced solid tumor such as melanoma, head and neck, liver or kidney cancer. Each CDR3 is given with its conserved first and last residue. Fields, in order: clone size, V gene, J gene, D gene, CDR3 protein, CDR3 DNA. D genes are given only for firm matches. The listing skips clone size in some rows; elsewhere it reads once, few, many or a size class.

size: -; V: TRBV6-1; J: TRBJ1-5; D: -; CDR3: CASRLGGTQPQHF; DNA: TGTGCCAGCCGGTTGGGAGGGACTCAGCCCCAGCATTTT
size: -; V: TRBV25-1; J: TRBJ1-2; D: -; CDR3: CASSDGRYGYTF; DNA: TGTGCCAGCAGTGATGGTCGGTATGGCTACACCTTC
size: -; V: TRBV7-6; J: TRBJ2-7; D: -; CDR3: CASSLAPTRYEQYF; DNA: TGTGCCAGCAGCTTAGCTCCCACTCGGTACGAGCAGTACTTC
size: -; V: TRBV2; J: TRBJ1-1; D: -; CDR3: CASTQETVAFF; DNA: TGTGCCAGCACCCAAGAGACGGTAGCTTTCTTT
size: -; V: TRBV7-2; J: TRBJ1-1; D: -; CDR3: CASSPPRTISTEAFF; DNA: TGTGCCAGCAGCCCCCCCCGCACAATCTCCACTGAAGCTTTCTTT
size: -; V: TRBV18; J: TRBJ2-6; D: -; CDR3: CASSKGGPPGANVLTF; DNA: TGTGCCAGCTCAAAAGGCGGGCCTCCTGGGGCCAACGTCCTGACTTTC
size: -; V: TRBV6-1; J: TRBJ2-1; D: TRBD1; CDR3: CASRLMTGNEQFF; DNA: TGTGCCAGCAGACTCATGACAGGGAACGAGCAGTTCTTC
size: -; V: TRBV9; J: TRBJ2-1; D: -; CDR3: CASSPRQDWASSYNEQFF; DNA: TGTGCCAGCAGCCCCCGACAGGACTGGGCGAGCTCCTACAATGAGCAGTTCTTC
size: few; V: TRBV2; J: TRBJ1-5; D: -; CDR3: CASSEDQGYSNQPQHF; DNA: TGTGCCAGCAGTGAGGACCAGGGGTATAGCAATCAGCCCCAGCATTTT
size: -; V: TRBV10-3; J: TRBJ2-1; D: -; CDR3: CAISPSDSHNEQFF; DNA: TGTGCCATCAGTCCGTCGGATTCCCACAATGAGCAGTTCTTC
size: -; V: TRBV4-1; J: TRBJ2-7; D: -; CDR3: CASSLRGLTEEQYF; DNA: TGCGCCAGCAGCCTTCGGGGGCTAACGGAAGAGCAGTACTTC
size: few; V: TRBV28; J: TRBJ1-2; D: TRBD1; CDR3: CASSPWAGQAVYGYTF; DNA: TGTGCCAGCAGTCCATGGGCGGGACAGGCAGTTTATGGCTACACCTTC
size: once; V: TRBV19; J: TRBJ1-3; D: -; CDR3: CASSIIRTGNTIYF; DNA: TGTGCCAGTAGTATAATAAGGACTGGAAACACCATATATTTT
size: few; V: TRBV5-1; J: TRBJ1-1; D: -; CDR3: CASSPGQMNTEAFF; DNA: TGCGCCAGCAGCCCGGGACAAATGAACACTGAAGCTTTCTTT
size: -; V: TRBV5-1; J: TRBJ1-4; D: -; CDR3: CASSLSPAGSNEKLFF; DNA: TGCGCCAGCAGCTTGTCACCGGCCGGATCCAATGAAAAACTGTTTTTT
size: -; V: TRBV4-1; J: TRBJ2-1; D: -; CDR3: CASSRDLLRSSYNEQFF; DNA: TGCGCCAGCAGCCGGGACTTATTAAGAAGCTCCTACAATGAGCAGTTCTTC
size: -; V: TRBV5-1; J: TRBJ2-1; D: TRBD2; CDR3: CASSRELAGLYNEQFF; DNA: TGCGCCAGCAGCCGAGAACTAGCGGGACTTTACAATGAGCAGTTCTTC
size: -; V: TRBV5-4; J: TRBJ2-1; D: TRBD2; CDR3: CASSLGLAGTYNEQFF; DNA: TGTGCCAGCAGCCTCGGACTAGCAGGGACCTACAATGAGCAGTTCTTC
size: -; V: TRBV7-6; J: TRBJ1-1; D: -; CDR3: CASSSRGGNTEAFF; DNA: TGTGCCAGCAGCTCCAGGGGTGGGAACACTGAAGCTTTCTTT